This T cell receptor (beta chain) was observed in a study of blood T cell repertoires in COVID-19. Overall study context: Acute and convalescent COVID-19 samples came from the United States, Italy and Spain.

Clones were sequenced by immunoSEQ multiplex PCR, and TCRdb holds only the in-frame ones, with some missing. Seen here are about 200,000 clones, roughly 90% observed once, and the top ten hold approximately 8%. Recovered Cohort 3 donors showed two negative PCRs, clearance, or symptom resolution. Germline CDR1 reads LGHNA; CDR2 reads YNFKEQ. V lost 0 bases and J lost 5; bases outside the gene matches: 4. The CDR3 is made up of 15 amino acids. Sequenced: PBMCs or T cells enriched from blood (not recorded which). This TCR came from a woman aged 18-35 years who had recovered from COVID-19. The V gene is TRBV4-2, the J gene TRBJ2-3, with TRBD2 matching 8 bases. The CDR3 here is CASSQDGTRGDTQYF. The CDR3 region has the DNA TGTGCCAGCAGCCAAGACGGGACTAGGGGAGATACGCAGTATTTT.